This T cell receptor (beta chain) was sequenced for a study of cytomegalovirus exposure and HLA in healthy donors. Comments on this clone: Antigen unknown.

General study points: It was reported that the classifier diagnosed cytomegalovirus status with high specificity and sensitivity in both the original and validation cohorts. The sole available immune exposure information was CMV serostatus. The authors confirmed in vitro that three CMV-associated chains were specific for CMV antigens.

The CDR3 sequence is 14 residues long. Germline V gene lookup returns CDR1 KGHSH and CDR2 LQKENI. V shed 6 bases and J 10 bases; nucleotides not matched to a gene: 6. Though probably carrying unrecorded immune exposures, donors were nominally healthy at sampling. It was with 60 Vbeta and 13 Jbeta primers that the PCR ran. Sequenced by immunoSEQ multiplex PCR; TCRdb stores in-frame clones only, minus some. The sample carries about 190,000 clones, around 80% recorded once. V is TRBV18 and J is TRBJ2-2; 12 bases map to TRBD2. Sequencing was performed on PBMCs. The sequence was obtained from a woman aged 40-49 years in good health and CMV-seronegative. CDR3 protein: CASSWTSGAEELFF. The CDR3 bases are TGTGCCAGCTCGTGGACTAGCGGGGCCGAGGAGCTGTTTTTT.